The rows below give T cell receptor beta chains drawn from one sample of a study of blood T cell repertoires in COVID-19. The repertoire was sequenced with immunoSEQ multiplex PCR; TCRdb's copy has only in-frame clones and lacks some. The data hold about 210,000 clones, with just under 85% observed a single time. Input material: peripheral blood. These receptor sequences come from a man in his sixties with COVID-19, enrolled during active disease. The CDR3 runs from the conserved cysteine through the conserved F or W. The order of the fields is clone size, V gene, D gene, J gene, CDR3 length, CDR3 protein, CDR3 DNA. A D gene is named only where the DNA matches it firmly. Size values are once, few and many counts, or a class for expanded clones, and some rows have none.

clone size: -
V gene: TRBV5-1
D gene: TRBD1
J gene: TRBJ2-7
CDR3 length: 15
CDR3 protein: CASSLVTGGDYEQYF
CDR3 DNA: TGCGCCAGCAGCTTGGTAACAGGGGGCGACTACGAGCAGTACTTC

clone size: -
V gene: TRBV5-6
D gene: -
J gene: TRBJ1-2
CDR3 length: 15
CDR3 protein: CASSDRDSDRYGYTF
CDR3 DNA: TGTGCCAGCAGTGACCGGGACTCAGATCGGTATGGCTACACCTTC

clone size: -
V gene: TRBV27
D gene: -
J gene: TRBJ1-5
CDR3 length: 16
CDR3 protein: CASSSNREYSNQPQHF
CDR3 DNA: TGTGCCAGCAGTTCTAACAGGGAATATAGCAATCAGCCCCAGCATTTT

clone size: -
V gene: TRBV11-2
D gene: -
J gene: TRBJ2-1
CDR3 length: 12
CDR3 protein: CASSPTLDEQFF
CDR3 DNA: TGTGCCAGCAGCCCCACCCTAGATGAGCAGTTCTTC

clone size: once
V gene: TRBV10-1
D gene: TRBD1
J gene: TRBJ2-7
CDR3 length: 15
CDR3 protein: CASSDRIGTGHEQYF
CDR3 DNA: TGCGCCAGCAGTGATAGAATCGGGACAGGGCACGAGCAGTACTTC

clone size: -
V gene: TRBV14
D gene: TRBD1
J gene: TRBJ2-2
CDR3 length: 17
CDR3 protein: CASSQRGRTGGTGELFF
CDR3 DNA: TGTGCCAGCAGCCAGAGGGGAAGGACAGGGGGCACCGGGGAGCTGTTTTTT

clone size: -
V gene: TRBV6-5
D gene: -
J gene: TRBJ1-6
CDR3 length: 14
CDR3 protein: CASIVAGNNSPLHF
CDR3 DNA: TGTGCCAGCATCGTCGCAGGGAATAATTCACCCCTCCACTTT

clone size: few
V gene: TRBV14
D gene: TRBD1
J gene: TRBJ1-4
CDR3 length: 14
CDR3 protein: CASSLADRGGKLFF
CDR3 DNA: TGTGCCAGCAGCCTAGCGGACAGGGGCGGAAAACTGTTTTTT

clone size: -
V gene: TRBV5-4
D gene: -
J gene: TRBJ1-1
CDR3 length: 15
CDR3 protein: CASSLGRGGRTEAFF
CDR3 DNA: TGTGCCAGCAGCTTGGGAAGGGGAGGGAGGACTGAAGCTTTCTTT

clone size: -
V gene: TRBV4-2
D gene: -
J gene: TRBJ2-1
CDR3 length: 17
CDR3 protein: CASSQDGLAPSYNEQFF
CDR3 DNA: TGTGCCAGCAGCCAAGACGGCCTAGCCCCCTCCTACAATGAGCAGTTCTTC

clone size: -
V gene: TRBV7-9
D gene: TRBD1
J gene: TRBJ1-2
CDR3 length: 13
CDR3 protein: CAEGQGADYGYTF
CDR3 DNA: TGTGCCGAGGGACAGGGGGCAGACTATGGCTACACCTTC

clone size: -
V gene: TRBV3-1/TRBV3-2
D gene: -
J gene: TRBJ1-1
CDR3 length: 14
CDR3 protein: CASSQVSGGTEAFF
CDR3 DNA: TGTGCCAGCAGCCAAGTGTCGGGGGGCACTGAAGCTTTCTTT

clone size: -
V gene: TRBV28
D gene: TRBD1
J gene: TRBJ1-4
CDR3 length: 15
CDR3 protein: CASSLGGQGKEKLFF
CDR3 DNA: TGTGCCAGCAGTTTGGGGGGACAGGGTAAAGAAAAACTGTTTTTT

clone size: -
V gene: TRBV10-3
D gene: TRBD1
J gene: TRBJ1-3
CDR3 length: 15
CDR3 protein: CAISAGTGRGNTIYF
CDR3 DNA: TGTGCCATCAGCGCCGGGACAGGGCGTGGAAACACCATATATTTT

clone size: -
V gene: TRBV19
D gene: -
J gene: TRBJ1-2
CDR3 length: 14
CDR3 protein: CASSIAQGVEGYTF
CDR3 DNA: TGTGCCAGTAGTATAGCCCAAGGAGTTGAGGGCTACACCTTC

clone size: once
V gene: TRBV10-2
D gene: TRBD2
J gene: TRBJ2-1
CDR3 length: 17
CDR3 protein: CASSEPTSGSSYNEQFF
CDR3 DNA: TGCGCCAGCAGTGAGCCGACTAGCGGGAGCTCCTACAATGAGCAGTTCTTC

clone size: -
V gene: TRBV5-4
D gene: -
J gene: TRBJ2-7
CDR3 length: 13
CDR3 protein: CAIRTASSYEQYF
CDR3 DNA: TGTGCCATCCGGACAGCTTCCTCCTACGAGCAGTACTTC

clone size: once
V gene: TRBV29-1
D gene: -
J gene: TRBJ2-1
CDR3 length: 12
CDR3 protein: CSVDRGSGEQFF
CDR3 DNA: TGCAGCGTTGACCGAGGGAGCGGTGAGCAGTTCTTC

clone size: once
V gene: TRBV3-1/TRBV3-2
D gene: -
J gene: TRBJ1-1
CDR3 length: 14
CDR3 protein: CASSQVNMNTEAFF
CDR3 DNA: TGTGCCAGCAGCCAAGTAAACATGAACACTGAAGCTTTCTTT

clone size: -
V gene: TRBV15
D gene: -
J gene: TRBJ2-1
CDR3 length: 14
CDR3 protein: CATSRGLSYNEQFF
CDR3 DNA: TGTGCCACCAGCAGAGGACTGAGTTACAATGAGCAGTTCTTC